Ten or more counts support the clone carrying this T cell receptor (beta chain). The data were taken from a study of T cells of healthy individuals. TCRdb redid the calling of the 5' RACE reads with MiXCR, one entry per CDR3 protein. Among 90,000 to 100,000 distinct CDR3 sequences, 17% were seen once, and the ten largest hold roughly 6.2%. Unmatched junction bases numbered 13, after V lost 2 bases and J lost 10 bases. Germline V lookup: CDR1 SGHVS, CDR2 FQNEAQ. The CDR3 has 16 residues. The receptor was derived from a human donor in good health. V is TRBV7-8 and J is TRBJ2-1; 8 bases agree with TRBD2. This CDR3 reads CASSLWRGAPMGEQFF. For the CDR3, the DNA is TGTGCCAGCAGCTTATGGCGGGGGGCCCCAATGGGCGAGCAGTTCTTC.